This T cell receptor (beta chain) stems from a study of cytomegalovirus exposure and HLA in healthy donors. On the study more broadly: Researchers found that approximately 77% of 300 to 450 genotyped donors fell within the Caucasian-associated ancestry cluster. Whole-study results and caveats: A few of the chains that were CMV-associated were confirmed in vitro to be specific for CMV antigens. Association with HLA alleles at 0.05 false discovery rate was found for 16,951 TCR beta sequences in a later analysis. A later analysis reportedly identified an Asian-associated ancestry cluster as carrying fewer N-insertions than the approximately 670-donor mean.

A note on this clone: No antigen is known for it.

CDR3 length equals 15 residues. J was trimmed by 2 bases and V by 2 bases; bases with no gene match: 5. Germline CDR1 and CDR2: MGHRA and YSYEKL. PCR was performed using 60 Vbeta and 13 Jbeta primers. Profiled with immunoSEQ multiplex PCR; TCRdb holds only in-frame clones, not every one. The sample lists about 140,000 clones; roughly 70% were seen once. The rearrangement joins TRBV4-1 to TRBJ2-7; 8 bases match TRBD1. The source of this sequence is a man younger than 45 in good health and CMV-seropositive. Sequencing was carried out using PBMCs. The CDR3 is CASSQRQGRPYEQYF. The DNA for the CDR3 is TGCGCCAGCAGCCAACGACAGGGGAGGCCCTACGAGCAGTACTTC.